These 8 T cell receptor beta chains were all obtained from the same sample, sequenced in a study of blood T cell repertoires in COVID-19. The data were produced by immunoSEQ multiplex PCR, yet TCRdb's version contains in-frame clones alone and is incomplete. This table holds nearly 350,000 clones, about four fifths found once. The specimen sequenced was peripheral blood. The receptors originated from a man between 25 and 39 years old with active or convalescent COVID-19.

The V and J genes are TRBV28 and TRBJ1-4, with 9 bases fitting TRBD1. Per germline, CDR1 MDHEN and CDR2 SYDVKM. V lost 7 bases and J lost 7; bases outside the gene matches: 16. The CDR3 totals 17 residues. The CDR3 DNA reads as TGTGCCAGCAAGCCGTCCCCCGGACAGGGGCAGGGTGAAAAACTGTTTTTT. This translates into CASKPSPGQGQGEKLFF.

This clone was seen a handful of times. The J gene is TRBJ2-1, the V gene TRBV9, with TRBD2 identical over 7 bases. The CDR3 consists of 14 residues. Germline CDR1 SGDLS, CDR2 YYNGEE. V shed 4 bases, J shed 8 bases, and the junction held 9 bases outside the gene matches. CDR3 region: CASSPSRLADEQFF. In DNA, the CDR3 is TGTGCCAGCAGCCCTTCCCGACTAGCCGATGAGCAGTTCTTC.

This chain links TRBV24-1 with TRBJ2-3; TRBD2 matches 11 bases. This CDR3 has 18 residues. CDR1 is KGHDR, CDR2 SFDVKD, per germline. The ends lost 3 bases at V and 4 bases at J; junction bases unmatched: 11. CDR3 residues: CATSDPSPLAGGPDTQYF. The CDR3 DNA reads as TGTGCCACCAGTGATCCCTCCCCGCTAGCGGGGGGCCCAGATACGCAGTATTTT.

This clone was counted a few times. The rearrangement joins TRBV5-1 to TRBJ1-2, with unresolved D. The germline gives CDR1 SGHRS, CDR2 YFSETQ. The CDR3 loop spans 14 amino acids. V shed 4 bases and J shed 4 bases, with 14 bases lying between them. CDR3 residues: CASSATHRSYGYTF. CDR3 DNA sequence: TGCGCCAGCAGCGCTACTCACAGATCCTATGGCTACACCTTC. The full variable domain, with the rest looked up from reference TRBV5-1 and TRBJ1-2, is KAGVTQTPRYLIKTRGQQVTLSCSPISGHRSVSWYQQTPGQGLQFLFEYFSETQRNKGNFPGRFSGRQFSNSRSEMNVSTLELGDSALYLCASSATHRSYGYTFGSGTRLTVV.

This chain joins TRBV15 and TRBJ1-6; 9 bases fit TRBD1. The length of the CDR3 is 20 residues. Germline V CDR1 and CDR2: LNHNV, YYDKDF (reference sequence). V gave up 3 bases and J gave up 8 bases; unmatched junction bases: 20. In DNA form, the CDR3 reads TGTGCCACCAGCAGGCGAGCGGGATACAGGGGGCCAGAGAGTTATTCACCCCTCCACTTT. As protein: CATSRRAGYRGPESYSPLHF.

The chain uses TRBV28 and TRBJ2-1; the match to TRBD2 covers 11 bases. The germline V gene encodes CDR1 MDHEN and CDR2 SYDVKM. J was trimmed by 10 bases and V by 1 base; bases with no gene match: 6. This CDR3 is 15 amino acids long. The CDR3, as DNA: TGTGCCAGCAGTTTATCTCATAGGACTAGCGGGGAGCAGTTCTTC. This translates into CASSLSHRTSGEQFF.

This clone was counted a single time. The chain carries TRBV7-6 and TRBJ2-3; a weak D match, TRBD2 (5 bases). V was trimmed by 5 bases and J by 6 bases, leaving 15 bases between them. This CDR3 is built from 14 residues. The germline V gene encodes CDR1 SGHVS and CDR2 FNYEAQ. CDR3 residues: CASSPRPDSDTQYF. CDR3 coding DNA: TGTGCCAGCAGCCCTCGCCCGGACTCTGATACGCAGTATTTT.

The rearrangement links TRBV7-3 to TRBJ2-1, with 13 bases matching TRBD2. V lost 0 bases to trimming and J lost 0 bases; unmatched junction nucleotides: 11. Germline V gene data show CDR1 as SGHTA and CDR2 as FQGTGA. This CDR3 is 21 amino acids long. CDR3 DNA: TGTGCCAGCAGCTTAACGCCACTTACTAGCGGGAGGGCTTTCTCCTACAATGAGCAGTTCTTC. As protein: CASSLTPLTSGRAFSYNEQFF.